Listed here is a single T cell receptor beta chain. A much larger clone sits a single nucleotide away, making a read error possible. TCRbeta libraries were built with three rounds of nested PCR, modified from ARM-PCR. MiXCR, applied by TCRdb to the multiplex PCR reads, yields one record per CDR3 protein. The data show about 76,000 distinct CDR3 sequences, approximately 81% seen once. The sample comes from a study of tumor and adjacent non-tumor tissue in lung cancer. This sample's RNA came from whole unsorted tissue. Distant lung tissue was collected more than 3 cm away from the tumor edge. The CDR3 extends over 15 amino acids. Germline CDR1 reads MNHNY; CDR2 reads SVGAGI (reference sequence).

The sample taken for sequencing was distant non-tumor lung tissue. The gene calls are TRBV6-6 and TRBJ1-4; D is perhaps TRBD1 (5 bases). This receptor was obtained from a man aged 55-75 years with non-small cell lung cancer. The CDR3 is CASSYTDGTNVKLFF. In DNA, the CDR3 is TGTGCCAGCAGTTATACGGACGGGACTAATGTAAAACTGTTTTTT.